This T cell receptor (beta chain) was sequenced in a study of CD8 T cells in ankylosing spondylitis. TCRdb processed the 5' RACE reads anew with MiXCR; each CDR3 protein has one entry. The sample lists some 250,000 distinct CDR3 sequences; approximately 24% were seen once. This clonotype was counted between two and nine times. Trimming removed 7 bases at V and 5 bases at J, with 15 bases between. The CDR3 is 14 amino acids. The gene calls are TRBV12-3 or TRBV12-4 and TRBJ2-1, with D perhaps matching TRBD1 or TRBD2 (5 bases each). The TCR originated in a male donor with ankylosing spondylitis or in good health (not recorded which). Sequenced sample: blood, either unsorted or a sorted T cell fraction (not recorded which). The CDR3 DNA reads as TGTGCCAGCACCCCCTGGGGGTGGGACAATGAGCAGTTCTTC. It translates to CASTPWGWDNEQFF.